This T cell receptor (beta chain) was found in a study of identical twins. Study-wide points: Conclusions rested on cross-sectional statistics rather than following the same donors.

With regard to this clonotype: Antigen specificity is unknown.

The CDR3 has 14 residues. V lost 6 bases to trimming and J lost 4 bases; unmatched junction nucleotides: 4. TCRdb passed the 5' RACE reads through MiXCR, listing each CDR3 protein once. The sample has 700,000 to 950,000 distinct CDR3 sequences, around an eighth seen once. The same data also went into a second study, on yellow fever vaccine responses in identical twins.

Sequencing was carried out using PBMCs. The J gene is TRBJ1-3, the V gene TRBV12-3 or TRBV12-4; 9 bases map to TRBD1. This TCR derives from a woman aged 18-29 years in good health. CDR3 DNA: TGTGCCAGCAGCGGACAGGGGTTGGGAAACACCATATATTTT. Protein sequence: CASSGQGLGNTIYF.